This T cell receptor (beta chain) was sequenced in a study of cytomegalovirus exposure and HLA in healthy donors. Some clones are missing from TCRdb's copy, which holds only in-frame ones; the method was immunoSEQ multiplex PCR. The data hold 330,000 or so clones, with roughly 88% observed a single time. Comments on this clone: The antigen is unknown.

The study's findings and limits: As confirmed in vitro, a few CMV-associated chains were specific for CMV antigens. A subsequent analysis found that TCR clusters from the first cohort also tended to co-occur in the approximately 110 validation repertoires, with less than 95% of cluster scores above 0.

The CDR3 is 16 amino acids. The trim removed 0 bases at V and 4 bases at J, leaving 5 bases unmatched. The V gene's germline CDR1 is LGHNA and CDR2 YNFKEQ. This TCR came from a woman aged 18-29 years in good health and CMV-seronegative. The sample consisted of PBMCs. This chain uses TRBV4-2 with TRBJ2-5; 10 bases agree with TRBD2. The CDR3 nucleotides are TGTGCCAGCAGCCAAGAGGAGGAGCGGGGGGGAGAGACCCAGTACTTC. It specifies CASSQEEERGGETQYF.